The 20 T cell receptor beta chains below were found in one sample sequenced in a study of cytomegalovirus exposure and HLA in healthy donors. The PCR had 60 Vbeta and 13 Jbeta primers. Sequenced by immunoSEQ multiplex PCR; TCRdb stores in-frame clones only, minus some. The table has roughly 110,000 clones, 67% seen once. Specimen: PBMCs. These receptors were taken from a man aged 18 to 35 in good health and CMV-seropositive.

This sequence joins TRBV2 and TRBJ1-5; weak D call: TRBD1 (6 bases). Trimming left V 7 bases short and J 4 bases short, with 11 bases between. CDR1 is SNHLY, CDR2 FYNNEI, per germline. This CDR3 spans 13 amino acids. As DNA, the CDR3 is TGTGCCAGCAAGCAGCAGGGGAATCAGCCCCAGCATTTT. Its translation is CASKQQGNQPQHF.

The CDR3 DNA reads TGTGCCAGCAGCCACGAGAAACCTATGACAGGGAATAATCAGCCCCAGCATTTT. Encoded protein: CASSHEKPMTGNNQPQHF. The chain links TRBV4-2 to TRBJ1-5, with 7 bases identical to TRBD1. J gave up 4 bases and V 3 bases, and 15 bases lay outside the gene matches. CDR1 is LGHNA, CDR2 YNFKEQ, per germline. The CDR3 contains 18 residues.

The CDR3 is CASSDGGYEQYF. The CDR3 DNA follows: TGTGCCAGCAGCGACGGCGGCTACGAGCAGTACTTC. J is TRBJ2-7 and V is TRBV2; unclear D gene. V lost 6 bases, J lost 3 bases, and 9 bases lay in between. CDR3 size: 12 residues. Germline-derived CDR1 and CDR2 are SNHLY and FYNNEI. Together with reference TRBV2 and TRBJ2-7, the CDR3 gives the full variable domain: EPEVTQTPSHQVTQMGQEVILRCVPISNHLYFYWYRQILGQKVEFLVSFYNNEISEKSEIFDDQFSVERPDGSNFTLKIRSTKLEDSAMYFCASSDGGYEQYFGPGTRLTVT.

This clone was seen only once. The V and J genes are TRBV29-1 and TRBJ2-6; D may be TRBD2 (6 bases). The V and J ends lost 0 bases and 4 bases respectively, with 19 bases between them. The germline CDR1 and CDR2 sequences are SQVTM and ANQGSEA. There are 18 residues in the CDR3. This chain's CDR3 is CSVEEYQEGPSGANVLTF. The CDR3 DNA reads TGCAGCGTTGAAGAGTATCAGGAGGGACCCTCCGGGGCCAACGTCCTGACTTTC.

There are a few counts of this clone. This sequence joins TRBV13 and TRBJ2-7; no firm D call. This CDR3 region has 14 residues. Germline V lookup: CDR1 PRHDT, CDR2 FYEKMQ (reference sequence). V gave up 5 bases and J gave up 5 bases, with 16 bases separating them. The CDR3 DNA sequence: TGTGCCAGCAGCGCCATTTCAAAGCCCCACGAGCAGTACTTC. Translated, it gives CASSAISKPHEQYF.

This clone turned up a few times. The genes are TRBV5-1 and TRBJ1-2, with D possibly being TRBD1 (6 bases). Germline loops: CDR1 SGHRS, CDR2 YFSETQ. The CDR3 spans 16 residues. V was cut by 1 base and J by 5 bases, with 18 bases left in between. CDR3 nucleotide sequence: TGCGCCAGCAGCTTGTACTCACAGGGAGGGCCGTATGGCTACACCTTC. Translation: CASSLYSQGGPYGYTF. Full variable domain (rest looked up from reference TRBV5-1 and TRBJ1-2): KAGVTQTPRYLIKTRGQQVTLSCSPISGHRSVSWYQQTPGQGLQFLFEYFSETQRNKGNFPGRFSGRQFSNSRSEMNVSTLELGDSALYLCASSLYSQGGPYGYTFGSGTRLTVV.

This clone is labeled as medium-sized (0.01 to 0.1%). This chain links TRBV28 with TRBJ2-7; TRBD1 matches 8 bases. Trimming removed 7 bases from V and 0 bases from J; junction bases left unmatched: 5. The CDR3 is made up of 14 amino acids. Germline lookup yields CDR1 MDHEN and CDR2 SYDVKM. The CDR3 DNA reads as TGTGCCAGCACCTTGACAGGGGACTCCTACGAGCAGTACTTC. Protein sequence: CASTLTGDSYEQYF.

This sequence joins TRBV10-2 and TRBJ2-1; 9 bases are a match to TRBD2. V dropped 6 bases and J dropped 5; count of bases not matched to a gene: 2. This CDR3 region has 13 residues. Germline CDR1 WSHSY, CDR2 SAAADI. The chain's CDR3 is CASRAGGNNEQFF. For the CDR3, the DNA is TGCGCCAGCAGGGCGGGGGGGAACAATGAGCAGTTCTTC.

The chain carries TRBV5-6 and TRBJ2-1; 12 bases are shared with TRBD2. The germline gives CDR1 SGHDT, CDR2 YYEEEE. The CDR3 covers 16 residues. Trimming cost V 4 bases and J 5 bases; bases outside gene matches: 7. DNA of the CDR3: TGTGCCAGCAGCCGTCGGACTAGCGGGGCGAACAATGAGCAGTTCTTC. It translates to CASSRRTSGANNEQFF. The whole variable domain, filled in from reference TRBV5-6 and TRBJ2-1, reads DAGVTQSPTHLIKTRGQQVTLRCSPKSGHDTVSWYQQALGQGPQFIFQYYEEEERQRGNFPDRFSGHQFPNYSSELNVNALLLGDSALYLCASSRRTSGANNEQFFGPGTRLTVL.

The V call is TRBV7-9, the J call TRBJ1-2, with 10 bases that match TRBD1. V dropped 5 bases and J dropped 4; count of bases not matched to a gene: 4. The germline CDR1 and CDR2 sequences are SEHNR and FQNEAQ (reference sequence). This CDR3 is 14 amino acids long. CDR3 amino acids: CASSPRQGAYGYTF. CDR3 DNA: TGTGCCAGCAGCCCAAGACAGGGGGCCTATGGCTACACCTTC.

The V gene is TRBV30, the J gene TRBJ1-4, with D possibly TRBD1 on 6 matching bases. The CDR3 consists of 14 residues. Trimming cost V 2 bases and J 1 base, with 8 bases left between them. Germline lookup yields CDR1 GTSNPN and CDR2 SVGIG (reference sequence). The CDR3, as DNA: TGTGCCTGGAGTCTGACAGGAACTAATGAAAAACTGTTTTTT. This sequence encodes CAWSLTGTNEKLFF.

V is TRBV4-2 and J is TRBJ2-5, with 11 nucleotides matching TRBD1. The CDR3 extends over 16 amino acids. Trimming cost V 2 bases and J 5 bases; bases outside gene matches: 7. Germline V gene lookup returns CDR1 LGHNA and CDR2 YNFKEQ. The CDR3 DNA reads as TGTGCCAGCAGCCAACGCGGACAGGGGGCAAGGGAGACCCAGTACTTC. Its translation is CASSQRGQGARETQYF.

This chain uses TRBV25-1 with TRBJ2-1; the match to TRBD1 covers 9 bases. Germline CDR1 MGHDK, CDR2 SYGVNS. V shed 2 bases and J 5 bases; nucleotides not matched to a gene: 1. CDR3 size: 14 residues. The CDR3 nucleotides are TGTGCCAGCAGTGAAACAGGGGGCCACAATGAGCAGTTCTTC. It translates to CASSETGGHNEQFF. The complete variable domain, with remaining parts taken from reference TRBV25-1 and TRBJ2-1, reads EADIYQTPRYLVIGTGKKITLECSQTMGHDKMYWYQQDPGMELHLIHYSYGVNSTEKGDLSSESTVSRIRTEHFPLTLESARPSHTSQYLCASSETGGHNEQFFGPGTRLTVL.

This clone was picked up a small number of times. J is TRBJ2-1 and V is TRBV28; TRBD2 matches at 7 bases. The length of the CDR3 is 16 residues. The germline gives CDR1 MDHEN, CDR2 SYDVKM. Germline trimming cut 3 bases from V and 7 bases from J; bases unmatched to any gene: 12. The CDR3, as DNA: TGTGCCAGCAGTTTTCTCGGGGGGACGTTGGGGAATGAGCAGTTCTTC. Its protein product is CASSFLGGTLGNEQFF.

A few counts support this clone. This chain links TRBV7-2 with TRBJ1-3; TRBD1 is a possible D gene (5 bases). V lost 5 bases, J lost 7 bases, and 18 bases lay in between. Per the germline V gene, CDR1 is SGHTA and CDR2 is FQGNSA. CDR3 length: 15 amino acids. The CDR3 DNA is TGTGCCAGCAGCCCCGACAGCGCTGGTTCGAACACCATATATTTT. It specifies CASSPDSAGSNTIYF. The full variable domain, in which reference TRBV7-2 and TRBJ1-3 provide the parts outside the CDR3, is GAGVSQSPSNKVTEKGKDVELRCDPISGHTALYWYRQSLGQGLEFLIYFQGNSAPDKSGLPSDRFSAERTGGSVSTLTIQRTQQEDSAVYLCASSPDSAGSNTIYFGEGSWLTVV.

This clone is a singleton in its sample. The genes are TRBV5-1 and TRBJ2-7; 11 bases fit TRBD2. Germline V gene data show CDR1 as SGHRS and CDR2 as YFSETQ. V trimming: 3 bases; J trimming: 2 bases; junction bases outside the gene matches: 10. The CDR3 has 17 amino acids. CDR3 protein: CASSSHLAGGPPYEQYF. The CDR3 region has the DNA TGCGCCAGCAGCTCTCACCTAGCGGGGGGACCCCCCTACGAGCAGTACTTC.

J is TRBJ2-3 and V is TRBV7-2, with D possibly being TRBD2 (5 bases). This CDR3 region has 15 residues. CDR1 and CDR2 (germline): SGHTA, FQGNSA. Trimming pared 5 bases from V and 2 bases from J, leaving 14 bases between. CDR3 bases: TGTGCCAGCAGCCCAGACTACCTCTCCACAGATACGCAGTATTTT. It is translated as CASSPDYLSTDTQYF. Using reference TRBV7-2 and TRBJ2-3 for the parts outside the CDR3, the full variable domain is GAGVSQSPSNKVTEKGKDVELRCDPISGHTALYWYRQSLGQGLEFLIYFQGNSAPDKSGLPSDRFSAERTGGSVSTLTIQRTQQEDSAVYLCASSPDYLSTDTQYFGPGTRLTVL.

The table lists this clone with a few counts. The V and J genes are TRBV28 and TRBJ2-5, with 7 bases that match TRBD1. The CDR3 loop spans 17 amino acids. The germline gives CDR1 MDHEN, CDR2 SYDVKM. V was clipped by 3 bases and J by 1 base; unmatched bases: 11. The DNA for the CDR3 is TGTGCCAGCAGTTTCGTTCCGGGACAGATAAGCCAAGAGACCCAGTACTTC. Translating it yields CASSFVPGQISQETQYF.

The chain carries TRBV5-1 and TRBJ2-7; no clear D gene. V shed 0 bases and J shed 6 bases, with 13 bases lying between them. Germline CDR1 reads SGHRS; CDR2 reads YFSETQ. The CDR3 is 14 amino acids. The CDR3: CASSLDYYQSEQYF. The CDR3, as DNA: TGCGCCAGCAGCTTGGACTACTACCAGAGCGAGCAGTACTTC.

The rearrangement links TRBV5-5 to TRBJ2-5, with D uncertain. The CDR3 runs to 15 residues. Trimming took 2 bases from V and 3 from J, leaving 14 bases between them. Germline values: CDR1 SGHKS, CDR2 YYEKEE (reference sequence). CDR3: CASSFLPQSEETQYF. In DNA, the CDR3 is TGTGCCAGCAGCTTTCTCCCCCAGAGCGAAGAGACCCAGTACTTC.